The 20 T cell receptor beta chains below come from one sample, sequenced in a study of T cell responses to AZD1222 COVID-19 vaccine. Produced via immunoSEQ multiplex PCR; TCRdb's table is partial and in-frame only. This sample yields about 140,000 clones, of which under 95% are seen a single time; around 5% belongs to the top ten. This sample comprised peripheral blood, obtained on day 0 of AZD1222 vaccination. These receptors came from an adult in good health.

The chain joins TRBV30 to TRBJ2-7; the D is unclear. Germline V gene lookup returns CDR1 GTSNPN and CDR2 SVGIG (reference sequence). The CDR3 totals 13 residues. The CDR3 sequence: CATSSGAGNEQYF. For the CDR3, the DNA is TGTGCTACCTCGTCCGGTGCTGGGAACGAGCAGTACTTC.

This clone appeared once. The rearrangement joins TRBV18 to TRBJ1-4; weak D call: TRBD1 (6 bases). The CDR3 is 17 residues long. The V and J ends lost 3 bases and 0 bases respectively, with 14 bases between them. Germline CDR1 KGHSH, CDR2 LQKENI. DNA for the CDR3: TGTGCCAGCTCACCCCGCAACAGGGTTGCAACTAATGAAAAACTGTTTTTT. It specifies CASSPRNRVATNEKLFF.

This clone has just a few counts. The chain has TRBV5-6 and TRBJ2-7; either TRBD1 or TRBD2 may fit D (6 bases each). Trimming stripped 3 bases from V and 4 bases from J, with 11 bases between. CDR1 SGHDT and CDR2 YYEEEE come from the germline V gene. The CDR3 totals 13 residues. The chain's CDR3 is CASSWRGAYEQYF. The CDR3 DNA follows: TGTGCCAGCAGCTGGAGGGGGGCATACGAGCAGTACTTC.

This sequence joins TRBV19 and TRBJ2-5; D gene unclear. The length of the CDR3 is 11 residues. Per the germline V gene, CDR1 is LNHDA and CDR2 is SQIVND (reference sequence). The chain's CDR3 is CATSDVETQYF. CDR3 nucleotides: TGTGCGACCTCGGACGTCGAGACCCAGTACTTC.

In DNA form, the CDR3 reads TGTGCCAGCAGCCTATTCGGGGCAGCCAATCAGCCCCAGCATTTT. It encodes CASSLFGAANQPQHF. J is TRBJ1-5 and V is TRBV7-2, with D tentatively TRBD1 (5 bases). Germline lookup yields CDR1 SGHTA and CDR2 FQGNSA. Trimming left V 5 bases short and J 3 bases short, with 14 bases between. This CDR3 is 15 amino acids long.

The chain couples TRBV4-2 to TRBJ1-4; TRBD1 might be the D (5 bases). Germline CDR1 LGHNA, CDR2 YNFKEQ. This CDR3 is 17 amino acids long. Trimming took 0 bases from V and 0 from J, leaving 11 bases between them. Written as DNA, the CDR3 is TGTGCCAGCAGCCAAGATGACAGCTCTGCAACTAATGAAAAACTGTTTTTT. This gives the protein CASSQDDSSATNEKLFF.

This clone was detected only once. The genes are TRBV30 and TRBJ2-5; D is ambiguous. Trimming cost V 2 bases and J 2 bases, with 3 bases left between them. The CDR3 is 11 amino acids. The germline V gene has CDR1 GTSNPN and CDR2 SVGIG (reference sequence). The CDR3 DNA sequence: TGTGCCTGGAGTAGGCAAGAGACCCAGTACTTC. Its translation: CAWSRQETQYF. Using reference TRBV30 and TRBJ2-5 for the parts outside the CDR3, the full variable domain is SQTIHQWPATLVQPVGSPLSLECTVEGTSNPNLYWYRQAAGRGLQLLFYSVGIGQISSEVPQNLSASRPQDRQFILSSKKLLLSDSGFYLCAWSRQETQYFGPGTRLLVL.

This chain's CDR3 is CASRPGQGRTEAFF. CDR3 nucleotides: TGTGCCAGCAGACCGGGACAGGGAAGAACTGAAGCTTTCTTT. This chain joins TRBV7-9 and TRBJ1-1; 9 bases are shared with TRBD1. This CDR3 has 14 residues. Trimming cost V 6 bases and J 5 bases; bases outside gene matches: 7. CDR1 is SEHNR and CDR2 is FQNEAQ in the germline V gene (reference sequence).

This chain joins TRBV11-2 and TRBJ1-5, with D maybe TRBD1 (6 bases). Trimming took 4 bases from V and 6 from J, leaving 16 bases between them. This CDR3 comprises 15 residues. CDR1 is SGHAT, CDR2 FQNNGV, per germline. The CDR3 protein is CASSSEGEFGQPQHF. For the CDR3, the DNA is TGTGCCAGCAGCTCGGAGGGGGAATTTGGTCAGCCCCAGCATTTT.

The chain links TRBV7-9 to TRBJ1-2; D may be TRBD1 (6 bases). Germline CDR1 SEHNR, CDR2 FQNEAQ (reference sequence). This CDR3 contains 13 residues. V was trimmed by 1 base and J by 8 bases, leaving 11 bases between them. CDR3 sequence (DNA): TGTGCCAGCAGCTTAGTTCCACAGGGAGGCTACACCTTC. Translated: CASSLVPQGGYTF.

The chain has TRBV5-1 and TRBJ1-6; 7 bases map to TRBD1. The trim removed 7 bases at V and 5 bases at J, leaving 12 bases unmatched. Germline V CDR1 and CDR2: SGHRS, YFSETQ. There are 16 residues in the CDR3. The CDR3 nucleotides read TGCGCCAGCTCGTCCTCCCCGGGACAGAATAATTCACCCCTCCACTTT. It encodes CASSSSPGQNNSPLHF.

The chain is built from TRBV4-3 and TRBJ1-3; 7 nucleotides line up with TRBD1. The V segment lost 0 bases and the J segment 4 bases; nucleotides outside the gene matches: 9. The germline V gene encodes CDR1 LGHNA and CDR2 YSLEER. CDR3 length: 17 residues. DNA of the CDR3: TGCGCCAGCAGCCAAGATTTAGGGGGCACGAAGGGAAACACCATATATTTT. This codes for CASSQDLGGTKGNTIYF.

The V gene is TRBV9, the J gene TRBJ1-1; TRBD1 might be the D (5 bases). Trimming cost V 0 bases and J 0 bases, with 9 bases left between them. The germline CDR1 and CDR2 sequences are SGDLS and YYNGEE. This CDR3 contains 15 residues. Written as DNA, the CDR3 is TGTGCCAGCAGCGTAGGGGGACTTATGAACACTGAAGCTTTCTTT. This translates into CASSVGGLMNTEAFF. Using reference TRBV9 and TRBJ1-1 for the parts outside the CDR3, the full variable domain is DSGVTQTPKHLITATGQRVTLRCSPRSGDLSVYWYQQSLDQGLQFLIQYYNGEERAKGNILERFSAQQFPDLHSELNLSSLELGDSALYFCASSVGGLMNTEAFFGQGTRLTVV.

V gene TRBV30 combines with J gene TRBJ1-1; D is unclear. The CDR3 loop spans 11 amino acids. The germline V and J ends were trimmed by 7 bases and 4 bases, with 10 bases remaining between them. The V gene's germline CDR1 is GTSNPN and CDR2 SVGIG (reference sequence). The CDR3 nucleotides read TGTGCCTCACTATCGGTCACTGAAGCTTTCTTT. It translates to CASLSVTEAFF.

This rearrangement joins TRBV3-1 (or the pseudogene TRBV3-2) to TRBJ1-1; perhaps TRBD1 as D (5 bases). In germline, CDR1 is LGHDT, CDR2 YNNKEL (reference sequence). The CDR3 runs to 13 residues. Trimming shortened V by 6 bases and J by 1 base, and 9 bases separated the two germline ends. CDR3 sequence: CASSHGGNTEAFF. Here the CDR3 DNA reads TGTGCCAGCAGTCACGGGGGGAACACTGAAGCTTTCTTT.

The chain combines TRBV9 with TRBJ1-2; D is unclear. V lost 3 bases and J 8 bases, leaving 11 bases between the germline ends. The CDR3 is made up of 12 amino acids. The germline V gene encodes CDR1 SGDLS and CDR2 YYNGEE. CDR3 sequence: CASSGRLKGYTF. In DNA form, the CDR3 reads TGTGCCAGCAGCGGACGACTGAAGGGCTACACCTTC.

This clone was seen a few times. CDR3 in DNA: TGCGCCAGCAGCCAAGAGGTAGGGACAGAAAACACCGGGGAGCTGTTTTTT. Protein: CASSQEVGTENTGELFF. V and J are TRBV4-1 and TRBJ2-2; 7 bases match TRBD1. CDR1 MGHRA and CDR2 YSYEKL come from the germline V gene. The CDR3 is made up of 17 amino acids. The junction had 6 bases not matched to a gene; V was cut back by 0 bases and J by 2 bases.

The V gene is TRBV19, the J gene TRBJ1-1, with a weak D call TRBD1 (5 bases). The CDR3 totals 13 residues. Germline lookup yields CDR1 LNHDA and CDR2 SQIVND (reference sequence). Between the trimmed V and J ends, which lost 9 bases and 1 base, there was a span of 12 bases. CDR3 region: CASSGRGNTEAFF. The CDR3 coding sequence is TGTGCCAGCTCAGGGAGAGGGAACACTGAAGCTTTCTTT.

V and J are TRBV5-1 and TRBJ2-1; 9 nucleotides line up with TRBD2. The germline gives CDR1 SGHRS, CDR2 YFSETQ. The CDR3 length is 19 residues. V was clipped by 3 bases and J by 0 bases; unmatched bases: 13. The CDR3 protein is CASSWTSAFSRRSYNEQFF. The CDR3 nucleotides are TGCGCCAGCAGCTGGACTAGCGCCTTTTCCCGCCGCTCCTACAATGAGCAGTTCTTC.

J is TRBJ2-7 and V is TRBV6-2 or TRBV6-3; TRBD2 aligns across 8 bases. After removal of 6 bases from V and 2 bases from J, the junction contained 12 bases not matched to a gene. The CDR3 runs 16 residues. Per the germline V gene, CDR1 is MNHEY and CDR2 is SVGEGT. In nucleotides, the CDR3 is TGTGCCAGCAGCGGACGGCTAGCGGGCTTTACCTACGAGCAGTACTTC. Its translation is CASSGRLAGFTYEQYF.